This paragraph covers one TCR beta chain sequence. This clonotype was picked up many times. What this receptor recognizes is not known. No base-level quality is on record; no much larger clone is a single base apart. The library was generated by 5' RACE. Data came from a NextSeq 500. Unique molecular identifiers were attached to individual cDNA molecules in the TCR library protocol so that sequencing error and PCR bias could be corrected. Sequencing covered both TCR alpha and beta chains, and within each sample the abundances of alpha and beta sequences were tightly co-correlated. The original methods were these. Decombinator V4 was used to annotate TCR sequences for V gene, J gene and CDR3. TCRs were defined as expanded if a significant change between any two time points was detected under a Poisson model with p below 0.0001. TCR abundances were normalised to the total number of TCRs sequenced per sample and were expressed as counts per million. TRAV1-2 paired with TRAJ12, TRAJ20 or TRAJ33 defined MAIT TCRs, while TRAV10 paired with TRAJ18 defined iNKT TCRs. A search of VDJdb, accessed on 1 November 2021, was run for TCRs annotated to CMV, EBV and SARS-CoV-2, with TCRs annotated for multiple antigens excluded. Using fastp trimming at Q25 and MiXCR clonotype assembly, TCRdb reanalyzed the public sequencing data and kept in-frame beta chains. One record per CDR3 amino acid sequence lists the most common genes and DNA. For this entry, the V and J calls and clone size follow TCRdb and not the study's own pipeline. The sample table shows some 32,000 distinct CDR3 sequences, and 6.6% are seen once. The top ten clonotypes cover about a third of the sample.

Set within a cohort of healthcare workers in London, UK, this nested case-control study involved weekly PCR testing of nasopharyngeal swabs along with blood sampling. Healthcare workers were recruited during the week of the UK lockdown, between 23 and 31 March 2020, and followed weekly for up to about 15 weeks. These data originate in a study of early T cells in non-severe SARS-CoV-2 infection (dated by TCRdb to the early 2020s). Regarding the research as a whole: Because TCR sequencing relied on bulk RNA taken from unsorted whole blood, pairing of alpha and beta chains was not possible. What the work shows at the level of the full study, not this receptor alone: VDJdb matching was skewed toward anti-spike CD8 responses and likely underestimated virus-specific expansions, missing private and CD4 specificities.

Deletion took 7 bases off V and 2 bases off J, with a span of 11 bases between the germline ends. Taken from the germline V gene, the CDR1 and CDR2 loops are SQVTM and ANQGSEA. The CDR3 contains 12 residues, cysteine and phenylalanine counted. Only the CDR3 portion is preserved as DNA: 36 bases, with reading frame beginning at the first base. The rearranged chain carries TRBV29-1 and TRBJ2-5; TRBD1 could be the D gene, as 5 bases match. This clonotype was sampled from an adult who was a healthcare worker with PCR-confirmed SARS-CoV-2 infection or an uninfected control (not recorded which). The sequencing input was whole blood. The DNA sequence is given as TGCAGCGCAGAGCCAGGGCAAGAGACCCAGTACTTC. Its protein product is CSAEPGQETQYF. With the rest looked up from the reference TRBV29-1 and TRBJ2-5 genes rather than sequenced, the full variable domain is SAVISQKPSRDICQRGTSLTIQCQVDSQVTMMFWYRQQPGQSLTLIATANQGSEATYESGFVIDKFPISRPNLTFSTLTVSNMSPEDSSIYLCSAEPGQETQYFGPGTRLLVL.